This T cell receptor (beta chain) was documented in a study of cytomegalovirus exposure and HLA in healthy donors. The study ran its PCR with 60 Vbeta and 13 Jbeta primers. Produced via immunoSEQ multiplex PCR; TCRdb's table is partial and in-frame only. This table holds tens of thousands of clones, around 70% found once. Sample: PBMCs. The sequence derives from a man aged 60 to 75 in good health and CMV-seronegative.

The CDR3 DNA reads TGTGCCAGCAGTTTAAGCACGGGATTCGGGAACACTGAAGCTTTCTTT. This translates into CASSLSTGFGNTEAFF. The chain is built from TRBV28 and TRBJ1-1; D is unresolved. The CDR3 runs to 16 residues. The V gene's germline CDR1 is MDHEN and CDR2 SYDVKM. V gave up 2 bases and J gave up 1 base, with 14 bases separating them.